These 20 T cell receptor beta chains originate from one sample sequenced in a study of shared clonotypes between healthy human individuals. Sequencing used immunoSEQ multiplex PCR; TCRdb keeps in-frame clones, though not all of them. Found here are roughly 1,000,000 clones, approximately 80% of them singletons; the top ten hold 0.55% to 0.7%. The sample consisted of memory CD4+ T cells from PBMCs. Subset here: CD45RA-negative fraction. These receptors all stem from a young man in good health. Some clones in this sample may be carry-over from other donors' samples.

The table lists this clone with a count of one. The rearrangement uses TRBV7-8 and TRBJ2-3; 7 positions agree with TRBD2. Per the germline V gene, CDR1 is SGHVS and CDR2 is FQNEAQ. This CDR3 is built from 15 residues. The J segment lost 3 bases and the V segment lost 5 bases, leaving 8 bases of the junction unmatched. The CDR3 region has the DNA TGTGCCAGCAGCCCCGCGGGAGTTCGAACAGATACGCAGTATTTT. Amino acids: CASSPAGVRTDTQYF.

The chain carries TRBV2 and TRBJ1-2, with D perhaps TRBD1 (5 bases). The CDR3 length is 14 residues. Germline V gene sequence: CDR1 SNHLY, CDR2 FYNNEI. Trimming took off 1 base at V and 8 bases at J, with 14 bases between the two ends. Written as DNA, the CDR3 is TGTGCCAGCAGTGAAGTCAGGGAGTCGAGCGGCTACACCTTC. It specifies CASSEVRESSGYTF.

Concerning this clone: The sample has other DNA sequences that encode this CDR3 too. The rearrangement uses TRBV2 and TRBJ2-7, with D uncertain. V was pared by 4 bases and J by 9 bases, with 7 bases between. Germline V lookup: CDR1 SNHLY, CDR2 FYNNEI. CDR3 length equals 10 residues. The CDR3 spells CASSVKGQYF. CDR3 bases: TGTGCCAGCAGTGTAAAGGGGCAGTACTTC. Filled out from reference TRBV2 and TRBJ2-7, the complete variable domain reads EPEVTQTPSHQVTQMGQEVILRCVPISNHLYFYWYRQILGQKVEFLVSFYNNEISEKSEIFDDQFSVERPDGSNFTLKIRSTKLEDSAMYFCASSVKGQYFGPGTRLTVT.

About this clone: Other nucleotide sequences from this sample produce the same CDR3. The chain carries TRBV7-3 and TRBJ2-5; D gene unclear. The V gene lost 1 base and the J gene lost 5 bases, with 8 bases spanning the gap. In germline, CDR1 is SGHTA, CDR2 FQGTGA. This CDR3 has 13 residues. The chain's CDR3 is CASSLKIGETQYF. The CDR3 DNA follows: TGTGCCAGCAGCTTAAAAATAGGGGAGACCCAGTACTTC.

The gene calls are TRBV9 and TRBJ2-7, with TRBD1 matching 11 bases. Germline CDR1 and CDR2: SGDLS and YYNGEE. Losses at the gene ends were 4 bases for V and 3 bases for J; bases not matched to a gene: 6. This CDR3 contains 15 residues. As DNA, the CDR3 is TGTGCCAGCAGCATAGAGGGGACAGGGGGCTACGAGCAGTACTTC. This sequence encodes CASSIEGTGGYEQYF.

This clone was found many times. The chain joins TRBV10-3 to TRBJ1-1; 7 bases agree with TRBD1. V was clipped by 4 bases and J by 4 bases; unmatched bases: 0. Germline CDR1 and CDR2: ENHRY and SYGVKD. This CDR3 comprises 12 residues. CDR3 bases: TGTGCCATCAGTGGACAGGGCACTGAAGCTTTCTTT. The encoded protein is CAISGQGTEAFF.

The J gene is TRBJ1-5, the V gene TRBV27; perhaps TRBD1 as D (6 bases). Germline CDR1 is MNHEY and CDR2 is SMNVEV (reference sequence). The CDR3 is 16 amino acids. V was shortened by 4 bases and J by 4 bases, with 17 bases between the two germline ends. The DNA of the CDR3 is TGTGCCAGCAGTTACAAACCTACAGGGTATAATCAGCCCCAGCATTTT. This sequence encodes CASSYKPTGYNQPQHF.

V gene TRBV7-3 combines with J gene TRBJ2-7; D may match TRBD1 or TRBD2 (5 bases each). V was shortened by 5 bases and J by 5 bases, with 13 bases between the two germline ends. In germline, CDR1 is SGHTA, CDR2 FQGTGA. CDR3 size: 13 residues. CDR3 in DNA: TGTGCCAGCAGCCCGAGCAGGGACCACGAGCAGTACTTC. Amino acid sequence: CASSPSRDHEQYF.

The V call is TRBV11-3, the J call TRBJ2-3, with a tentative D call TRBD2 (5 bases). This CDR3 has 15 residues. Germline lookup yields CDR1 SGHNT and CDR2 YENEEA. Between the trimmed V and J ends, which lost 5 bases and 0 bases, there was a span of 12 bases. In nucleotides, the CDR3 is TGTGCCAGCAGCCCCTACGGGGTCAGCACAGATACGCAGTATTTT. Its translation is CASSPYGVSTDTQYF.

The chain employs TRBV11-2 and TRBJ2-1, with 8 bases aligning to TRBD1. Germline CDR1 and CDR2: SGHAT and FQNNGV. The CDR3 spans 15 residues. Losses at the gene ends were 6 bases for V and 2 bases for J; bases not matched to a gene: 6. The CDR3 loop is CASRKPGQAYNEQFF. Here the CDR3 DNA reads TGTGCCAGCAGGAAACCGGGACAGGCCTACAATGAGCAGTTCTTC.

CDR3 loop: CASSSEGVSGNTIYF. CDR3 in DNA: TGTGCCAGCAGCTCCGAGGGGGTCTCTGGAAACACCATATATTTT. The chain combines TRBV7-2 with TRBJ1-3; perhaps TRBD1 as D (6 bases). With 4 bases removed from V and 0 bases from J, the gap between germline ends came to 10 bases. From germline, CDR1 is SGHTA and CDR2 FQGNSA. The CDR3 is 15 residues long. Looking up the rest from reference TRBV7-2 and TRBJ1-3 gives the full variable domain: GAGVSQSPSNKVTEKGKDVELRCDPISGHTALYWYRQSLGQGLEFLIYFQGNSAPDKSGLPSDRFSAERTGGSVSTLTIQRTQQEDSAVYLCASSSEGVSGNTIYFGEGSWLTVV.

The chain combines TRBV6-1 with TRBJ1-2, with D possibly being TRBD1 (6 bases). There are 15 residues in the CDR3. Trimming removed 6 bases from V and 1 base from J, with 15 bases in between. CDR1 MNHNS and CDR2 SASEGT come from the germline V gene. CDR3 residues: CASRDYKQGNYGYTF. The DNA for the CDR3 is TGTGCCAGCAGAGACTATAAACAGGGTAACTATGGCTACACCTTC.

The chain is built from TRBV6-4 and TRBJ2-7; 13 bases are shared with TRBD2. The J segment lost 2 bases and the V segment lost 5 bases, leaving 9 bases of the junction unmatched. The CDR3 has 17 amino acids. Germline V gives CDR1 MRHNA, CDR2 SNTAGT. The CDR3 region has the DNA TGTGCCAGCAGTCGGACTAGCGGGAGAGTTTCAACCTACGAGCAGTACTTC. This encodes CASSRTSGRVSTYEQYF.

About this clone itself: Sequence at one end of the junction differs from germline and may be a read error. This chain joins TRBV7-2 and TRBJ2-1; TRBD1 might be the D (6 bases). The CDR3 is 14 residues long. The germline gives CDR1 SGHTA, CDR2 FQGNSA. CDR3 in DNA: TGTGCCAGCAGCACACAGGGCTCCAACAATGAGCAGTTCTTC. Its protein is CASSTQGSNNEQFF.

The V call is TRBV11-2, the J call TRBJ1-2; TRBD1 matches at 7 bases. V trimming: 5 bases; J trimming: 7 bases; junction bases outside the gene matches: 10. Germline assignment: CDR1 SGHAT and CDR2 FQNNGV. The CDR3 has 14 residues. CDR3 sequence (DNA): TGTGCCAGCAGCCCGGAGACAGGGTATTTTGGCTACACCTTC. It codes for CASSPETGYFGYTF. The entire variable domain, with the rest obtained from reference TRBV11-2 and TRBJ1-2, is as follows: EAGVAQSPRYKIIEKRQSVAFWCNPISGHATLYWYQQILGQGPKLLIQFQNNGVVDDSQLPKDRFSAERLKGVDSTLKIQPAKLEDSAVYLCASSPETGYFGYTFGSGTRLTVV.

This clone was observed once. The J gene is TRBJ2-7, the V gene TRBV27; TRBD1 agrees at 8 bases. The V gene's germline CDR1 is MNHEY and CDR2 SMNVEV (reference sequence). Trimming at V came to 5 bases and at J to 4 bases, leaving 10 bases not matched to a gene. The CDR3 extends over 15 amino acids. The CDR3 is CASSHKGQGGYEQYF. CDR3 coding DNA: TGTGCCAGCAGTCACAAAGGACAGGGCGGATACGAGCAGTACTTC.

This clone has just one count. The chain carries TRBV9 and TRBJ1-1; 7 nucleotides agree with TRBD1. J lost 0 bases, V lost 4 bases, and 3 bases had no gene match. The CDR3 totals 14 residues. CDR1 SGDLS and CDR2 YYNGEE come from the germline V gene. The CDR3 is CASSPTGVNTEAFF. Written as DNA, the CDR3 is TGTGCCAGCAGCCCTACAGGGGTGAACACTGAAGCTTTCTTT.

As for this clone: An end of the junction differs from the germline gene, which may be a read error. The rearrangement joins TRBV5-4 to TRBJ1-4, with D unresolved. The CDR3 is 16 residues long. Per the germline V gene, CDR1 is SGHNT and CDR2 is YYREEE (reference sequence). The CDR3 DNA reads TGCGCCAGCAGCCAAGTAGGCGGAGCAACTAATGAAAAACTGTTTTTT. This gives the protein CASSQVGGATNEKLFF.

This sequence joins TRBV2 and TRBJ2-2; D remains unclear. Trimming took 4 bases from V and 6 from J, leaving 12 bases between them. The CDR3 length is 14 residues. The germline V gene encodes CDR1 SNHLY and CDR2 FYNNEI. CDR3 amino acids: CASSVQFIAGELFF. The CDR3, as DNA: TGTGCCAGCAGTGTCCAGTTTATTGCCGGGGAGCTGTTTTTT.

This clone was seen a few times. This chain joins TRBV14 and TRBJ1-6, with 10 bases aligning to TRBD1. The CDR3 consists of 18 residues. Germline CDR1 SGHDN, CDR2 FVKESK. J gave up 8 bases and V 0 bases, and 10 bases lay outside the gene matches. The CDR3 DNA follows: TGTGCCAGCAGCCAAGACGCGACAGGGGGCATGGGTTATTCACCCCTCCACTTT. It encodes CASSQDATGGMGYSPLHF.